Each of the 19 T cell receptor beta chains below was sequenced from the same sample in a study of metastatic and nonmetastatic thyroid tumors. Thyroid surgery was performed in patients who had received no treatment beforehand. TCRdb called clones again from the PCR reads with MiXCR. The sample gives roughly 30,000 clones, approximately 20% of which show up once; about 10% is in the top ten. The sample taken for sequencing was blood. Receptor source: a female donor with papillary thyroid cancer or a benign thyroid nodule (not recorded which). Some clones in this sample may be carry-over from other donors' samples.

This clone is deemed medium-sized. The chain recombines TRBV6-1 with TRBJ2-7; TRBD2 matches at 7 bases. Germline V gene lookup returns CDR1 MNHNS and CDR2 SASEGT. After removal of 5 bases from V and 6 bases from J, the junction contained 7 bases not matched to a gene. The CDR3 is 13 amino acids. CDR3 DNA sequence: TGTGCCAGCAGTCAGGACGGGAGGCGCGAGCAGTACTTC. Its translation is CASSQDGRREQYF.

This clone came up many times. The chain combines TRBV20-1 with TRBJ1-1; 7 nucleotides line up with TRBD1. After removal of 6 bases from V and 3 bases from J, the junction contained 7 bases not matched to a gene. The CDR3 has 13 residues. Germline V gene sequence: CDR1 DFQATT, CDR2 SNEGSKA (reference sequence). CDR3: CSAKDRRDTEAFF. DNA for the CDR3: TGCAGTGCAAAGGACAGGCGGGACACTGAAGCTTTCTTT.

There are many counts of this clone. CDR3: CASSFRAGSTDTQYF. DNA of the CDR3: TGCGCCAGCAGCTTCCGGGCGGGGAGCACAGATACGCAGTATTTT. V is TRBV5-1 and J is TRBJ2-3; a weak D match, TRBD2 (6 bases). Looked up from germline, CDR1 is SGHRS and CDR2 is YFSETQ. This CDR3 region has 15 residues. The germline V and J ends were trimmed by 2 bases and 0 bases, with 10 bases remaining between them.

This clone was observed many times. The chain couples TRBV6-1 to TRBJ2-3, with D tentatively TRBD1 (5 bases). The germline gives CDR1 MNHNS, CDR2 SASEGT. Trimming shortened V by 7 bases and J by 2 bases, and 10 bases separated the two germline ends. The CDR3 spans 13 residues. In DNA, the CDR3 is TGTGCCAGCATGGGGCGGACCACAGATACGCAGTATTTT. Its protein product is CASMGRTTDTQYF.

This clone was seen many times. This sequence joins TRBV6-1 and TRBJ2-1; TRBD2 is a possible D gene (7 bases). CDR1 MNHNS and CDR2 SASEGT come from the germline V gene. Trimming removed 6 bases from V and 7 bases from J, with 19 bases in between. CDR3 length equals 15 residues. The CDR3 DNA is TGTGCCAGCAGCCTTAGGGGGGGGTGGATTAATGAGCAGTTCTTC. Translated: CASSLRGGWINEQFF.

This chain joins TRBV5-4 and TRBJ1-1; D gene ambiguous. This CDR3 comprises 13 residues. Per the germline V gene, CDR1 is SGHNT and CDR2 is YYREEE (reference sequence). The V end lost 0 bases, the J end lost 10 bases, and 13 bases lay between the germline ends. The CDR3 DNA reads as TGTGCCAGCAGCTTGGGGTGGGCCGGAGCAGCTTTCTTT. Translation gives CASSLGWAGAAFF.

This clone was picked up many times. The CDR3 here is CASSRLLSSYNEQFF. The CDR3 DNA sequence: TGTGCCAGCAGTAGGCTCCTGAGCTCCTACAATGAGCAGTTCTTC. The chain joins TRBV28 to TRBJ2-1; D is uncertain. Germline CDR1 MDHEN, CDR2 SYDVKM. Trimming stripped 5 bases from V and 0 bases from J, with 11 bases between. The CDR3 is 15 residues long. The full variable domain, with the rest looked up from reference TRBV28 and TRBJ2-1, is DVKVTQSSRYLVKRTGEKVFLECVQDMDHENMFWYRQDPGLGLRLIYFSYDVKMKEKGDIPEGYSVSREKKERFSLILESASTNQTSMYLCASSRLLSSYNEQFFGPGTRLTVL.

Ten or more counts support this clone. The chain links TRBV29-1 to TRBJ1-1; D may be TRBD1 (5 bases). With 1 base removed from V and 1 base from J, the gap between germline ends came to 7 bases. This CDR3 comprises 13 residues. The germline gives CDR1 SQVTM, CDR2 ANQGSEA. The CDR3 DNA follows: TGCAGCGTTGAAGCGGACAAGAACACTGAAGCTTTCTTT. It encodes CSVEADKNTEAFF. The variable domain in full, with the rest retrieved from reference TRBV29-1 and TRBJ1-1, is SAVISQKPSRDICQRGTSLTIQCQVDSQVTMMFWYRQQPGQSLTLIATANQGSEATYESGFVIDKFPISRPNLTFSTLTVSNMSPEDSSIYLCSVEADKNTEAFFGQGTRLTVV.

As for this clone: One end of the junction varies from germline; a read error may be responsible. The rearrangement uses TRBV24-1 and TRBJ2-5; D possibly uses TRBD1 or TRBD2 (5 bases each). The V gene's germline CDR1 is KGHDR and CDR2 SFDVKD. The CDR3 consists of 16 residues. CDR3 in amino acids: CATIDFRGERVETQYF. As DNA, the CDR3 is TGTGCCACCATTGATTTCCGAGGGGAGAGAGTAGAGACCCAGTACTTC.

This clone was counted at least ten times. The rearrangement joins TRBV4-1 to TRBJ1-6; D is perhaps TRBD1 (5 bases). CDR1 and CDR2 (germline): MGHRA, YSYEKL. The germline V and J ends were trimmed by 4 bases and 8 bases, with 15 bases remaining between them. The CDR3 runs to 15 residues. CDR3 sequence reads: CASSRVGVGDSPLHF. The CDR3 DNA sequence: TGCGCCAGCAGCCGTGTAGGGGTGGGGGATTCACCCCTCCACTTT.

The chain recombines TRBV5-1 with TRBJ2-2, with a tentative D call TRBD2 (5 bases). The CDR3 length is 17 residues. Trimming stripped 6 bases from V and 4 bases from J, with 22 bases between. Germline values: CDR1 SGHRS, CDR2 YFSETQ. The CDR3: CASIFPPRAPGTGELFF. The CDR3 DNA reads TGCGCCAGCATCTTTCCCCCGAGGGCGCCAGGCACCGGGGAGCTGTTTTTT. Using reference TRBV5-1 and TRBJ2-2 for the parts outside the CDR3, the full variable domain is KAGVTQTPRYLIKTRGQQVTLSCSPISGHRSVSWYQQTPGQGLQFLFEYFSETQRNKGNFPGRFSGRQFSNSRSEMNVSTLELGDSALYLCASIFPPRAPGTGELFFGEGSRLTVL.

The rearrangement joins TRBV20-1 to TRBJ2-7; 7 bases align to TRBD2. The CDR3 spans 14 residues. V shed 0 bases, J shed 3 bases, and the junction held 5 bases outside the gene matches. The germline V gene encodes CDR1 DFQATT and CDR2 SNEGSKA (reference sequence). DNA for the CDR3: TGCAGTGCTAGAGAGGCGCGGGAGTACTACGAGCAGTACTTC. Protein sequence: CSAREAREYYEQYF.

The chain joins TRBV11-2 to TRBJ1-2; no clear D. The V and J ends lost 1 base and 2 bases respectively, with 11 bases between them. The V gene's germline CDR1 is SGHAT and CDR2 FQNNGV. The CDR3 spans 15 residues. CDR3 residues: CASSLVGRDNYGYTF. The CDR3 DNA follows: TGTGCCAGCAGCTTAGTTGGCAGAGACAACTATGGCTACACCTTC.

Many counts were recorded for this clone. The CDR3 sequence is CASSFTDTQYF. The CDR3 bases are TGTGCCAGCAGCTTCACAGATACGCAGTATTTT. The chain has TRBV7-9 and TRBJ2-3; D uncertain. V lost 3 bases and J 2 bases, leaving 0 bases between the germline ends. There are 11 residues in the CDR3. Germline-derived CDR1 and CDR2 are SEHNR and FQNEAQ (reference sequence).

In its sample, this clone was seen many times. The chain combines TRBV7-9 with TRBJ1-4; D unresolved. V was pared by 2 bases and J by 4 bases, with 5 bases between. There are 13 residues in the CDR3. Germline CDR1 is SEHNR and CDR2 is FQNEAQ (reference sequence). CDR3 region: CASSLQFNEKLFF. CDR3 bases: TGTGCCAGCAGCTTACAGTTTAATGAAAAACTGTTTTTT.

This clone has more than one count but fewer than ten. A read error may be the cause here, since a much bigger clone is one base away. Other DNA sequences within the sample encode an identical CDR3. This chain links TRBV29-1 with TRBJ2-5; weak D call: TRBD2 (5 bases). This CDR3 spans 13 amino acids. Per the germline V gene, CDR1 is SQVTM and CDR2 is ANQGSEA. The CDR3 coding sequence is TGTAGCGTCGCTGCCGAAATCCAAGAGACCCAGTACTTC. Translating gives CSVAAEIQETQYF.

In its sample, this clone was seen many times. V is TRBV20-1 and J is TRBJ1-2; 7 bases agree with TRBD1. Per the germline V gene, CDR1 is DFQATT and CDR2 is SNEGSKA (reference sequence). V was clipped by 2 bases and J by 2 bases; unmatched bases: 5. The CDR3 has 14 residues. This CDR3 is CSARRQGLNYGYTF. CDR3 nucleotides: TGCAGTGCTAGAAGACAGGGACTCAACTATGGCTACACCTTC.

In this sample, this clone turned up many times. The chain has TRBV19 and TRBJ2-1, with 9 bases aligning to TRBD2. CDR1 and CDR2 from the germline V gene are LNHDA and SQIVND (reference sequence). The CDR3 covers 16 residues. Unmatched junction bases numbered 7, after V lost 4 bases and J lost 3 bases. The CDR3 region has the DNA TGTGCCAGTAGTACCATAGCGGGAGCGGGCTACAATGAGCAGTTCTTC. This encodes CASSTIAGAGYNEQFF.

This clone was detected many times. This rearrangement joins TRBV3-1 to TRBJ1-2; D is possibly TRBD1 (5 bases). V was pared by 1 base and J by 4 bases, with 16 bases between. Germline V gene data show CDR1 as LGHDT and CDR2 as YNNKEL (reference sequence). The CDR3 consists of 16 residues. The CDR3 sequence: CASSQGTVGGGYGYTF. The CDR3 DNA is TGTGCCAGCAGCCAAGGGACTGTGGGGGGGGGCTATGGCTACACCTTC.